Following are 2 T cell receptor beta chains from one sample sequenced in a study of shared clonotypes between healthy human individuals. Here immunoSEQ multiplex PCR was the method, and the copy in TCRdb shows in-frame clones only, minus some. The table shows 100,000 to 130,000 clones, with about 63% occurring only once. The sample consisted of memory CD8+ T cells sorted from blood. Documented subset: CD45RO+ cells pooled with CCR7-negative TemRA cells. Receptors were obtained from a woman in her twenties or thirties in good health.

This CDR3 reads CASSLVGGMNTEAFF. DNA for the CDR3: TGCGCCAGCAGCTTGGTAGGGGGCATGAACACTGAAGCTTTCTTT. The chain combines TRBV5-1 with TRBJ1-1, with TRBD1 matching 7 bases. J was trimmed by 0 bases and V by 0 bases; bases with no gene match: 2. Germline V lookup: CDR1 SGHRS, CDR2 YFSETQ. There are 15 residues in the CDR3.

This clone was counted once. V is TRBV5-1 and J is TRBJ2-7, with D possibly being TRBD1 or TRBD2 (5 bases each). The CDR3 has 15 amino acids. Trimming took 5 bases from V and 1 from J, leaving 16 bases between them. Germline V lookup: CDR1 SGHRS, CDR2 YFSETQ. CDR3 nucleotide sequence: TGCGCCAGCAGGGTTTTTGGGGGAGATTCCTACGAGCAGTACTTC. This translates into CASRVFGGDSYEQYF.